Each of the 17 T cell receptor beta chains below was sequenced from the same sample in a study of regulatory T cells in long-lasting Graves disease. Described time point: persistent/refractory GD, antithyroid drugs over 5 years with positive TRAb. From PBMCs, RNA was extracted and then used to make the TCR library. The authors built TCR beta libraries using iRepertoire HTBI primers and Arm-PCR of CDR3 regions. In TCRdb, the multiplex PCR reads were re-called with MiXCR into one record per CDR3 protein. The sample yields 400,000 to 500,000 distinct CDR3 sequences, 20% to 25% seen once. Sequenced material: peripheral blood mononuclear cells (PBMCs), taken when the disease was refractory, from a patient treated with antithyroid drugs. These receptors originate from a female donor with Graves disease.

This sequence joins TRBV28 and TRBJ2-3; TRBD2 aligns across 12 bases. This CDR3 spans 16 amino acids. Germline V gene lookup returns CDR1 MDHEN and CDR2 SYDVKM. The J segment lost 3 bases and the V segment lost 3 bases, leaving 4 bases of the junction unmatched. The CDR3 nucleotides are TGTGCCAGCAGTTTCGGACTAGCGGGGTTTACAGATACGCAGTATTTT. Its protein is CASSFGLAGFTDTQYF.

The chain carries TRBV6-2 or TRBV6-3 and TRBJ2-1; 13 nucleotides align to TRBD2. Germline V gene lookup returns CDR1 MNHEY and CDR2 SVGEGT. V lost 5 bases, J lost 7 bases, and 5 bases stayed unmatched. The CDR3 consists of 15 residues. As DNA, the CDR3 is TGTGCCAGCAGTACGGGGACTAGCGGGAAAAATGAGCAGTTCTTC. This encodes CASSTGTSGKNEQFF.

The chain combines TRBV7-9 with TRBJ2-3; 12 bases align to TRBD2. Germline loops: CDR1 SEHNR, CDR2 FQNEAQ (reference sequence). CDR3 length equals 16 residues. The junction had 9 bases not matched to a gene; V was cut back by 6 bases and J by 5 bases. The CDR3 DNA sequence: TGTGCCAGCAGACTAGCGGGAGGAGGAATGGAAGATACGCAGTATTTT. Protein: CASRLAGGGMEDTQYF.

This clonotype was counted many times. This chain joins TRBV2 and TRBJ2-4, with TRBD2 identical over 8 bases. The CDR3 runs to 15 residues. V lost 4 bases, J lost 5 bases, and 7 bases stayed unmatched. CDR1 SNHLY and CDR2 FYNNEI come from the germline V gene. Written as DNA, the CDR3 is TGTGCCAGCAGTGTCTCCAGGACTAGCCAAAACATTCAGTACTTC. Its protein is CASSVSRTSQNIQYF.

The chain is built from TRBV4-1 and TRBJ2-2; TRBD2 might be the D (6 bases). Germline values: CDR1 MGHRA, CDR2 YSYEKL. The germline V and J ends were trimmed by 0 bases and 0 bases, with 8 bases remaining between them. The CDR3 length is 16 residues. DNA of the CDR3: TGCGCCAGCAGCCAAGACGTAGCGGCGAACACCGGGGAGCTGTTTTTT. This codes for CASSQDVAANTGELFF.

This clonotype turned up a few times. V gene TRBV19 combines with J gene TRBJ1-4; 7 nucleotides line up with TRBD1. The trim removed 3 bases at V and 7 bases at J, leaving 5 bases unmatched. Germline CDR1 is LNHDA and CDR2 is SQIVND (reference sequence). The CDR3 loop spans 14 amino acids. The CDR3 here is CASSITGTAEKLFF. In DNA, the CDR3 is TGTGCCAGTAGTATCACCGGGACAGCTGAAAAACTGTTTTTT.

Worth noting for this clonotype: A far bigger clonotype differs at one base, so this is likely a read error. This chain connects TRBV28 to TRBJ2-7; no clear D gene. The V end lost 2 bases, the J end lost 10 bases, and 12 bases lay between the germline ends. Germline V CDR1 and CDR2: MDHEN, SYDVKM. The CDR3 is 12 amino acids. The CDR3, as DNA: TGTGCCAGCAGTTTAGATCTAGAGGCCCAGTACTTC. It yields the protein CASSLDLEAQYF.

The chain recombines TRBV3-1 with TRBJ2-3; D unclear. Germline loops: CDR1 LGHDT, CDR2 YNNKEL (reference sequence). CDR3 length: 13 amino acids. V gave up 0 bases and J gave up 6 bases, with 7 bases separating them. The CDR3 sequence is CASSQDDPDTQYF. Written as DNA, the CDR3 is TGTGCCAGCAGCCAAGATGATCCGGATACGCAGTATTTT.

This clonotype was observed many times. The chain employs TRBV28 and TRBJ1-5, with D hard to call. Trimming cost V 5 bases and J 6 bases, with 5 bases left between them. The CDR3 loop spans 11 amino acids. Germline V CDR1 and CDR2: MDHEN, SYDVKM. The CDR3 coding sequence is TGTGCCAGCAGTCGTACTCAGCCCCAGCATTTT. It encodes CASSRTQPQHF.

This clonotype was detected a few times. This chain uses TRBV12-3 or TRBV12-4 with TRBJ1-3, with 10 bases fitting TRBD1. V lost 3 bases to trimming and J lost 7 bases; unmatched junction nucleotides: 21. CDR3 length: 20 amino acids. CDR3 residues: CASSFSIPGPRTGGRNTIYF. CDR3 in DNA: TGTGCCAGCAGTTTCTCAATACCCGGACCCAGGACAGGGGGACGTAACACCATATATTTT.

This clonotype was seen a handful of times. The chain carries TRBV7-9 and TRBJ2-2; D might be TRBD2 (6 bases). Deletions cut 10 bases from V and 6 bases from J, with 12 bases between. The CDR3 has 12 residues. Germline V gene data show CDR1 as SEHNR and CDR2 as FQNEAQ (reference sequence). CDR3 in amino acids: CATARGPGELFF. The CDR3 nucleotides read TGTGCCACCGCGCGGGGACCCGGGGAGCTGTTTTTT.

The table lists this clonotype with many counts. V is TRBV3-1 and J is TRBJ1-2, with a weak D call TRBD1 (5 bases). Germline values: CDR1 LGHDT, CDR2 YNNKEL (reference sequence). The CDR3 sequence is 15 residues long. V was clipped by 0 bases and J by 6 bases, with 14 bases between them. In DNA, the CDR3 is TGTGCCAGCAGCCAAGATGTGCAGGGATTCCATGGCTACACCTTC. This codes for CASSQDVQGFHGYTF.

This clonotype has just one count. The chain uses TRBV12-3 or TRBV12-4 and TRBJ2-3; D possibly corresponds to TRBD2 (6 bases). V lost 6 bases and J lost 3, with 19 bases in between. The length of the CDR3 is 16 residues. DNA for the CDR3: TGTGCCAGCAGCCAGACTACTAGCACGGGAACAGATACGCAGTATTTT. Encoded protein: CASSQTTSTGTDTQYF.

The table lists this clonotype with a few counts. This chain uses TRBV7-9 with TRBJ2-7; 7 nucleotides agree with TRBD1. Looked up from germline, CDR1 is SEHNR and CDR2 is FQNEAQ (reference sequence). J gave up 5 bases and V 6 bases, and 7 bases lay outside the gene matches. This CDR3 is built from 13 residues. CDR3 DNA: TGTGCCAGCAGAGAGGGGCAGGGGGACGAGCAGTACTTC. Translation: CASREGQGDEQYF. Based on the CDR3 plus reference TRBV7-9 and TRBJ2-7, the full variable domain is DTGVSQNPRHKITKRGQNVTFRCDPISEHNRLYWYRQTLGQGPEFLTYFQNEAQLEKSRLLSDRFSAERPKGSFSTLEIQRTEQGDSAMYLCASREGQGDEQYFGPGTRLTVT.

In its sample, this clonotype was seen many times. The rearrangement joins TRBV2 to TRBJ2-7; 11 nucleotides agree with TRBD1. The CDR3 is 13 residues long. J lost 7 bases, V lost 6 bases, and 5 bases had no gene match. In germline, CDR1 is SNHLY, CDR2 FYNNEI. CDR3 protein: CASRWGQGVEQYF. In nucleotides, the CDR3 is TGTGCCAGCAGGTGGGGACAGGGGGTAGAGCAGTACTTC.

This clonotype was observed at least ten times. This rearrangement joins TRBV2 to TRBJ1-1; weak D call: TRBD1 (5 bases). Trimming removed 3 bases from V and 2 bases from J, with 7 bases in between. CDR1 and CDR2 (germline): SNHLY, FYNNEI. The length of the CDR3 is 13 residues. CDR3 loop: CASSDRENTEAFF. The CDR3 nucleotides are TGTGCCAGCAGTGACAGGGAAAACACTGAAGCTTTCTTT. The whole variable domain, filled in from reference TRBV2 and TRBJ1-1, reads EPEVTQTPSHQVTQMGQEVILRCVPISNHLYFYWYRQILGQKVEFLVSFYNNEISEKSEIFDDQFSVERPDGSNFTLKIRSTKLEDSAMYFCASSDRENTEAFFGQGTRLTVV.

This clonotype was seen repeatedly, ten times or more. The J gene is TRBJ2-7, the V gene TRBV10-3; 9 bases map to TRBD1. V shed 7 bases and J 4 bases; nucleotides not matched to a gene: 8. The germline CDR1 and CDR2 sequences are ENHRY and SYGVKD. The CDR3 runs 14 residues. CDR3 amino acids: CAITPGQGTYEQYF. CDR3 nucleotide sequence: TGTGCCATCACTCCGGGACAGGGAACTTACGAGCAGTACTTC.